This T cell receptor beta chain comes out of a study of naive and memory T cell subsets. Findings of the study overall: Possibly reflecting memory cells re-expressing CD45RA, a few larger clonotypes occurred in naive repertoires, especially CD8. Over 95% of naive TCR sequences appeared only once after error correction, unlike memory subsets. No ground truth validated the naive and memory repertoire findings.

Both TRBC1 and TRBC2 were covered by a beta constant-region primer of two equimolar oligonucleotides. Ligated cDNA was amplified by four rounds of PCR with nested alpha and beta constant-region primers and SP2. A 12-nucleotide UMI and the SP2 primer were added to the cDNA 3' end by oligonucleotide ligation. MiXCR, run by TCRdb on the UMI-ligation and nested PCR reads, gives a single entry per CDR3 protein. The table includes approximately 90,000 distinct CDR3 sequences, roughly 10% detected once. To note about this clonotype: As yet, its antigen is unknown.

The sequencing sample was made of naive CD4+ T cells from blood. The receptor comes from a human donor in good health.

CDR3 sequence (DNA): TGTGCCAGCAGTCCACAGGGGATGAACACTGAAGCTTTCTTT. It translates to CASSPQGMNTEAFF. This chain joins TRBV7-2 and TRBJ1-1; 7 nucleotides align to TRBD1. Germline loops: CDR1 SGHTA, CDR2 FQGNSA. V shed 6 bases, J shed 0 bases, and the junction held 4 bases outside the gene matches. This CDR3 contains 14 residues.